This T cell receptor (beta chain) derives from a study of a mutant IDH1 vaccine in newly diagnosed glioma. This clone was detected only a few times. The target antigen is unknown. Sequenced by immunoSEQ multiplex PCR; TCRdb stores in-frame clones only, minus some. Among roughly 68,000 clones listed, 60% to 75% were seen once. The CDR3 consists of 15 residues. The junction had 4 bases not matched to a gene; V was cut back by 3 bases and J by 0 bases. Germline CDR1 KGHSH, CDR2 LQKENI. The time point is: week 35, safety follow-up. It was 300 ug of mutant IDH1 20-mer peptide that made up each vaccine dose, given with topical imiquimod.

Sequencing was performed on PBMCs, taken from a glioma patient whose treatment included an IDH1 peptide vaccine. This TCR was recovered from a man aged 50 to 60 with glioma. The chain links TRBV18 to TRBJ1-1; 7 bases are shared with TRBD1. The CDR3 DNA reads TGTGCCAGCTCACCGGGACAGCCCATGAACACTGAAGCTTTCTTT. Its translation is CASSPGQPMNTEAFF.